Each of the 5 T cell receptor beta chains below was sequenced from the same sample in a study of blood T cell repertoires in COVID-19. Assay: immunoSEQ multiplex PCR; the TCRdb copy retains only in-frame clones and omits some. The sample includes about 100,000 clones, 91% of them seen just once. Sequencing was performed on peripheral blood. The receptors originated from a human donor in a cohort sampled during active COVID-19.

This clone has a single count. This rearrangement joins TRBV10-3 to TRBJ1-2; 9 bases match TRBD1. CDR1 and CDR2 (germline): ENHRY, SYGVKD. The junction had 6 bases not matched to a gene; V was cut back by 5 bases and J by 8 bases. This CDR3 has 13 amino acids. The chain's CDR3 is CAISIGDRDGYTF. The CDR3 DNA follows: TGTGCCATCAGTATAGGGGACAGGGACGGCTACACCTTC.

The rearrangement uses TRBV10-2 and TRBJ2-1; 10 nucleotides agree with TRBD2. Germline CDR1 and CDR2: WSHSY and SAAADI. V shed 0 bases, J shed 4 bases, and the junction held 0 bases outside the gene matches. The CDR3 is 15 amino acids. The CDR3 nucleotides are TGCGCCAGCAGTGAGTCAGCGGGAGGGTACAATGAGCAGTTCTTC. Protein product: CASSESAGGYNEQFF.

CDR3: CASSSHPGLSYEQYF. The DNA for the CDR3 is TGTGCCAGCAGCTCGCACCCCGGACTCTCCTACGAGCAGTACTTC. The J gene is TRBJ2-7, the V gene TRBV9; D is perhaps TRBD2 (5 bases). CDR3 length: 15 residues. Looked up from germline, CDR1 is SGDLS and CDR2 is YYNGEE. The germline V and J ends were trimmed by 4 bases and 0 bases, with 14 bases remaining between them. Together with reference TRBV9 and TRBJ2-7, the CDR3 gives the full variable domain: DSGVTQTPKHLITATGQRVTLRCSPRSGDLSVYWYQQSLDQGLQFLIQYYNGEERAKGNILERFSAQQFPDLHSELNLSSLELGDSALYFCASSSHPGLSYEQYFGPGTRLTVT.

This chain uses TRBV3-1 (or the pseudogene TRBV3-2) with TRBJ2-7, with a weak D call TRBD2 (5 bases). CDR1 is LGHDT and CDR2 is YNNKEL in the germline V gene (reference sequence). V was clipped by 0 bases and J by 3 bases, with 12 bases between them. This CDR3 contains 15 residues. The CDR3 spells CASSQDRDGDYEQYF. The CDR3 DNA reads TGTGCCAGCAGCCAAGACCGAGACGGGGACTACGAGCAGTACTTC.

The rearrangement uses TRBV5-1 and TRBJ2-2; tentatively, D is TRBD1 (7 bases). The CDR3 sequence is 15 residues long. Between the trimmed V and J ends, which lost 4 bases and 3 bases, there was a span of 13 bases. CDR1 is SGHRS, CDR2 YFSETQ, per germline. This chain's CDR3 is CASSKTGTDTGELFF. DNA for the CDR3: TGCGCCAGCAGCAAGACAGGGACTGACACCGGGGAGCTGTTTTTT. Complete variable domain (other parts from reference TRBV5-1 and TRBJ2-2): KAGVTQTPRYLIKTRGQQVTLSCSPISGHRSVSWYQQTPGQGLQFLFEYFSETQRNKGNFPGRFSGRQFSNSRSEMNVSTLELGDSALYLCASSKTGTDTGELFFGEGSRLTVL.